Below are 16 T cell receptor beta chains sequenced from a single sample in a study of CD8+CD57+ T cells in acquired aplastic anemia. Individuals selected for sequencing had exhibited CD8+CD57+ cell expansion on flow cytometry. Genomic DNA acted as the template from which TCR beta VDJ combination and CDR3 sequence profiling were carried out. Each CDR3 protein is one row after TCRdb ran MiXCR on the reads. The sample lists approximately 250,000 distinct CDR3 sequences, about 80% occurring once. The sequenced sample was sorted CD4+, CD8+, or CD8+CD57+ T cells (not recorded which) from PBMCs. The receptors were gathered from a human donor with aplastic anemia.

Note on this clonotype: This CDR3 fails to terminate in the conserved phenylalanine or tryptophan, so it likely reflects a read error. The DNA is omitted, as the CDR3 cannot be located on it reliably, and the CDR3 follows TCRdb's listing. The chain combines TRBV2 with TRBJ2-1. The CDR3 is 13 residues long, counting both termini. Germline V gives CDR1 SNHLY, CDR2 FYNNEI. The CDR3 sequence is CASSEAGIHTYGS.

The CDR3, as DNA: TGTGCCATCAGGTCGACAGGGGGCACTGAAGCTTTCTTT. Translated: CAIRSTGGTEAFF. This chain uses TRBV10-3 with TRBJ1-1, with 9 bases aligning to TRBD1. This CDR3 region has 13 residues. V dropped 6 bases and J dropped 4; count of bases not matched to a gene: 3. Germline V gene data show CDR1 as ENHRY and CDR2 as SYGVKD.

With regard to this clonotype: It is likely a read error, because the conserved phenylalanine at the end of the CDR3 is missing. The DNA is omitted, as the CDR3 cannot be located on it reliably, and the CDR3 follows TCRdb's listing. The J gene is TRBJ1-2, the V gene TRBV7-3. The CDR3 length equals 13 residues, ends included. Germline loops: CDR1 SGHTA, CDR2 FQGTGA. The CDR3 sequence: CASSISGGGRDTH.

This clonotype was detected once. Possible read error: a much larger clone is one base away. The chain carries TRBV9 and TRBJ2-3, with D possibly being TRBD1 (5 bases). Germline V gene lookup returns CDR1 SGDLS and CDR2 YYNGEE. The CDR3 is 14 amino acids. The CDR3 DNA sequence: TGTGCCAGCAGCGTCGACAGCGCCCCCTATAATTCACATTTT. This codes for CASSVDSAPYNSHF. Full variable domain (remainder filled in from reference TRBV9 and TRBJ2-3): DSGVTQTPKHLITATGQRVTLRCSPRSGDLSVYWYQQSLDQGLQFLIQYYNGEERAKGNILERFSAQQFPDLHSELNLSSLELGDSALYFCASSVDSAPYNSHFGPGTRLTVL.

Turning to this clonotype: Germline and junction disagree at one end, which may indicate a read error. V usage is TRBV7-8 and J usage is TRBJ1-1; D unresolved. The length of the CDR3 is 15 residues. Germline V lookup: CDR1 SGHVS, CDR2 FQNEAQ. The CDR3 spells CASSLARGADTQDLF. The CDR3 bases are TGTGCCAGCAGCTTAGCGCGAGGTGCCGATACGCAAGATCTCTTT.

Note on this clonotype: The junction differs from germline at one of its ends, possibly a read error. The V and J genes are TRBV2 and TRBJ1-4; the D is unclear. The CDR3 covers 14 residues. The germline CDR1 and CDR2 sequences are SNHLY and FYNNEI. CDR3 nucleotide sequence: TGTGCCAGCAGCTTCGGCGCAACTAATGAAAAGCTGTTTTTC. Translated: CASSFGATNEKLFF.

The chain couples TRBV7-2 to TRBJ1-1; 9 bases agree with TRBD1. The CDR3 has 16 amino acids. The germline gives CDR1 SGHTA, CDR2 FQGNSA. The ends lost 11 bases at V and 11 bases at J; junction bases unmatched: 24. The CDR3 DNA is TGTGCCGGACAGGGGACTCGGGTGACCCAGAACTTTGGGGCTTTCTTT. Its protein is CAGQGTRVTQNFGAFF. Using reference TRBV7-2 and TRBJ1-1 for the parts outside the CDR3, the full variable domain is GAGVSQSPSNKVTEKGKDVELRCDPISGHTALYWYRQSLGQGLEFLIYFQGNSAPDKSGLPSDRFSAERTGGSVSTLTIQRTQQEDSAVYLCAGQGTRVTQNFGAFFGQGTRLTVV.

This clonotype turned up a few times. CDR3: CASRPGMGVGYTF. The CDR3 nucleotides are TGTGCCAGCCGCCCGGGGATGGGGGTAGGCTACACCTTC. The rearrangement links TRBV27 to TRBJ1-2, with D possibly being TRBD1 (5 bases). The CDR3 is made up of 13 amino acids. Between the trimmed V and J ends, which lost 8 bases and 8 bases, there was a span of 18 bases. Germline CDR1 is MNHEY and CDR2 is SMNVEV (reference sequence).

The J gene is TRBJ2-7, the V gene TRBV24-1; 7 bases are a match to TRBD1. This CDR3 is built from 16 residues. Germline V gene data show CDR1 as KGHDR and CDR2 as SFDVKD. J lost 2 bases, V lost 8 bases, and 14 bases had no gene match. CDR3 sequence reads: CATTDKKTTGAYEQYV. The CDR3 DNA is TGTGCCACCACTGACAAGAAAACAACAGGGGCCTACGAGCAGTACGTC.

About this clonotype: Without the conserved terminal phenylalanine or tryptophan, this CDR3 likely stems from a read error. J is TRBJ1-1 and V is TRBV7-8; no definite D call. There are 11 residues in the CDR3. V lost 5 bases and J 6 bases, leaving 7 bases between the germline ends. Per germline, CDR1 SGHVS and CDR2 FQNEAQ. The CDR3 DNA is TGTGCCAGCAGCCCTGAACCTGAAGCTTTCATT. This gives the protein CASSPEPEAFI.

The DNA of the CDR3 is TGTGCCAGCAGCTTAGTCCACGAGCAGTACTTC. This gives the protein CASSLVHEQYF. V gene TRBV7-9 combines with J gene TRBJ2-7; D is undetermined. Germline lookup yields CDR1 SEHNR and CDR2 FQNEAQ (reference sequence). This CDR3 has 11 residues. V shed 1 base and J shed 5 bases, with 3 bases lying between them. Looking up the rest from reference TRBV7-9 and TRBJ2-7 gives the full variable domain: DTGVSQNPRHKITKRGQNVTFRCDPISEHNRLYWYRQTLGQGPEFLTYFQNEAQLEKSRLLSDRFSAERPKGSFSTLEIQRTEQGDSAMYLCASSLVHEQYFGPGTRLTVT.

This clonotype was seen only once. An end of the junction does not agree with germline; a read error may underlie this. V is TRBV7-9 and J is TRBJ2-5; D perhaps matches TRBD2 (5 bases). CDR1 and CDR2 (germline): SEHNR, FQNEAQ (reference sequence). The CDR3 is 15 amino acids. CDR3 sequence reads: CASSDARGPKESQYF. CDR3 sequence (DNA): TGTGCCAGCAGCGATGCCCGCGGGCCAAAAGAGTCCCAGTACTTC. The complete variable domain, with remaining parts taken from reference TRBV7-9 and TRBJ2-5, reads DTGVSQNPRHKITKRGQNVTFRCDPISEHNRLYWYRQTLGQGPEFLTYFQNEAQLEKSRLLSDRFSAERPKGSFSTLEIQRTEQGDSAMYLCASSDARGPKESQYFGPGTRLLVL.

This clonotype was counted only a few times. The germline gene is not matched at one end of the junction; a read error may be the cause. The V call is TRBV7-9, the J call TRBJ2-3; TRBD2 aligns across 7 bases. CDR1 SEHNR and CDR2 FQNEAQ come from the germline V gene (reference sequence). There are 14 residues in the CDR3. The CDR3, as DNA: TGTGCTAGCAGCTTAGCGGGTGGTCACGATACGAACTATTTT. It yields the protein CASSLAGGHDTNYF.

This clonotype was observed once. One end of the junction varies from germline; a read error may be responsible. The chain combines TRBV9 with TRBJ1-5; D is possibly TRBD1 (5 bases). In germline, CDR1 is SGDLS, CDR2 YYNGEE. CDR3 size: 15 residues. This CDR3 is CAISGGDRKSGNKHF. The CDR3 region has the DNA TGTGCCATCAGCGGGGGGGACCGTAAGAGTGGAAACAAGCATTTT.

Concerning this clonotype: Germline is not matched at one junction end, which may reflect a read error. The chain is built from TRBV12-3 or TRBV12-4 and TRBJ1-5; TRBD1 is a possible D gene (6 bases). The CDR3 has 12 amino acids. The CDR3 DNA is TGTGCCAGCAGACAGGGTAGTGAGCAGCAGTACTTT. Residues: CASRQGSEQQYF.

In this sample, this clonotype turned up a few times. The chain joins TRBV10-3 to TRBJ1-6; TRBD1 aligns across 8 bases. The CDR3 length is 16 residues. J lost 7 bases, V lost 2 bases, and 7 bases had no gene match. In germline, CDR1 is ENHRY, CDR2 SYGVKD. The CDR3 nucleotides read TGTGCCATCAGTGAGCGAAAGGACAGGGAGAATTCACCCCTCCACTTT. This sequence encodes CAISERKDRENSPLHF.